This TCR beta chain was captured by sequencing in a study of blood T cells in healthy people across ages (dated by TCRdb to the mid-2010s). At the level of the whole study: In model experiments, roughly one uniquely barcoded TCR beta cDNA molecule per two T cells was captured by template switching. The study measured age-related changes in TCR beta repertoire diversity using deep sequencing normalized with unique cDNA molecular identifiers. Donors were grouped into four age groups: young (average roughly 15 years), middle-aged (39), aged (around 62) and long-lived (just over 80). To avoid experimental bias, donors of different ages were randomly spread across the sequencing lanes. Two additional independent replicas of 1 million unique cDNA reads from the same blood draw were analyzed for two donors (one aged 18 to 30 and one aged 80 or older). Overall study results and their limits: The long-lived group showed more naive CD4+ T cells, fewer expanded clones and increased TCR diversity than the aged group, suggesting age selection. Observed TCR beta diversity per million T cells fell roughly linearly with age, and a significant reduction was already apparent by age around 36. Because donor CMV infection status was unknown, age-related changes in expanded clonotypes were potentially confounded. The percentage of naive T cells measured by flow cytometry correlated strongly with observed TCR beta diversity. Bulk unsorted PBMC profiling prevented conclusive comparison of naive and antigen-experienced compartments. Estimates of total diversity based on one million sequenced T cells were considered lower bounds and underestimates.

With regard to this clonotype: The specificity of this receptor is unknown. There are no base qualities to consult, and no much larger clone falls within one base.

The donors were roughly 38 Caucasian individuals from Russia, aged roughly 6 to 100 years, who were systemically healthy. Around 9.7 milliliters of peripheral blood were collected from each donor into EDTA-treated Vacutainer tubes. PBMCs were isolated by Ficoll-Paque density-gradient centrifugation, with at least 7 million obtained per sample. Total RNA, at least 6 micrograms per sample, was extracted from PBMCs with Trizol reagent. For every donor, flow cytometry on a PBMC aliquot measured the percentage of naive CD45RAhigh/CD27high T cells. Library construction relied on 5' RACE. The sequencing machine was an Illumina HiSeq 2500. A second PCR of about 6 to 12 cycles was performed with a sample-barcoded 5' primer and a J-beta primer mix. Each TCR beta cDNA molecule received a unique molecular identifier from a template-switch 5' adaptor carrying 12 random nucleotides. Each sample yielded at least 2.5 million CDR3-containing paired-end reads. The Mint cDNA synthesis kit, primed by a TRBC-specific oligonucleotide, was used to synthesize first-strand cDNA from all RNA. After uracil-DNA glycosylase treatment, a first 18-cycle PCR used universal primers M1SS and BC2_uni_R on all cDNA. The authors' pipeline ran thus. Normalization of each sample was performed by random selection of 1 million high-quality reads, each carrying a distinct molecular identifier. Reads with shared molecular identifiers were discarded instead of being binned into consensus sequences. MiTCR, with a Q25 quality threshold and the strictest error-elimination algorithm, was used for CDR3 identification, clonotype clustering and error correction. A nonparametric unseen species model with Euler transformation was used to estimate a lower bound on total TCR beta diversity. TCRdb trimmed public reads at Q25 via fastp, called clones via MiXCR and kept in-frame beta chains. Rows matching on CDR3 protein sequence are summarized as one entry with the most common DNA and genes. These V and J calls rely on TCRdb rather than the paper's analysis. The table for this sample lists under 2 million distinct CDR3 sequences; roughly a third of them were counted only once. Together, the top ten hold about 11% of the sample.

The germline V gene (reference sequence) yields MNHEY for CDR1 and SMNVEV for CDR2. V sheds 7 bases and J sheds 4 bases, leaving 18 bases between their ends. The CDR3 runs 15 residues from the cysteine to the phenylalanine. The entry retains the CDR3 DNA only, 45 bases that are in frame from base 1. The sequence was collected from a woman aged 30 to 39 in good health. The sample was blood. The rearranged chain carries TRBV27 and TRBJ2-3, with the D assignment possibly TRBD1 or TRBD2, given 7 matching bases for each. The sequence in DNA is TGTGCCAGCACCAGGGGGGGTATGGGGGCAGATACGCAGTATTTT. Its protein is CASTRGGMGADTQYF.